This TCR beta chain was documented in a study of T cell changes during pregnancy in multiple sclerosis. In germline, CDR1 is SQVTM, CDR2 ANQGSEA. This CDR3 contains 13 residues. V was pared by 6 bases and J by 1 base, with 4 bases of the junction left unmatched. Sequencing used immunoSEQ multiplex PCR; TCRdb keeps in-frame clones, though not all of them. The sample contains some 100,000 clones, approximately 90% of which appear only once. J is TRBJ1-1 and V is TRBV29-1; 8 bases are a match to TRBD1. Sequenced material: peripheral blood, taken in the second trimester of pregnancy. The clonotype was recovered from a female donor with multiple sclerosis, enrolled in a pregnancy study. CDR3 sequence: CSVHRGSNTEAFF. The CDR3 DNA follows: TGCAGCGTCCACAGGGGGTCGAACACTGAAGCTTTCTTT.